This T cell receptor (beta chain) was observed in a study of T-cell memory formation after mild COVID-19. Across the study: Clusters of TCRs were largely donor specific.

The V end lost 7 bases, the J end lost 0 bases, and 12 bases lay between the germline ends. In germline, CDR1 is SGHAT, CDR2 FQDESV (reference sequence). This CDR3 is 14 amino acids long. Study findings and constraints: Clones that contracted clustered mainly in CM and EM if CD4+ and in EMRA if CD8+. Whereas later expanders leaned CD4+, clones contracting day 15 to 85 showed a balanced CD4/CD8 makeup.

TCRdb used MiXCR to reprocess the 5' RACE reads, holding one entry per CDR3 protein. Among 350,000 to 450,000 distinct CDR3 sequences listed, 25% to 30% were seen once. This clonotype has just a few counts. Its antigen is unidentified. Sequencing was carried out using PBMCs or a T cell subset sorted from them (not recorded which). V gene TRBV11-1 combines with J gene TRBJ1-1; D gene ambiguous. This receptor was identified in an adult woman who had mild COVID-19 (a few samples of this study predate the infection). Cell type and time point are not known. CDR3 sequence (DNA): TGTGCCAGCAATCCAGCCCCTATGAACACTGAAGCTTTCTTT. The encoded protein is CASNPAPMNTEAFF.